This T cell receptor beta chain comes out of a study of cytomegalovirus exposure and HLA in healthy donors. Overall study results and limits: In a later analysis, an Asian-associated ancestry cluster reportedly showed fewer N-insertions than the 666-donor mean. Later on, analysis showed that most CMV-associated TCR beta chains appeared to be HLA-restricted.

To note about this clone: Its target is not known.

Germline V CDR1 and CDR2: MGHRA, YSYEKL. This CDR3 has 16 residues. V was clipped by 4 bases and J by 3 bases; unmatched bases: 9. Use of 60 Vbeta and 13 Jbeta primers characterized the PCR. Measured with immunoSEQ multiplex PCR; TCRdb has only the in-frame clones, and not every one. This table holds about 200,000 clones, approximately 86% found once. This receptor was identified in a woman in her 30s in good health and CMV-seronegative. V usage is TRBV4-1 and J usage is TRBJ2-4; TRBD2 aligns across 7 bases. Sequencing used PBMCs. The CDR3 region has the DNA TGCGCCAGCAGCCCCCAGGGCGGGGGTTTCAAAAACATTCAGTACTTC. This codes for CASSPQGGGFKNIQYF.